Sequencing of this T cell receptor (beta chain) was carried out in a study of cytomegalovirus exposure and HLA in healthy donors. Study-level findings and limits: Immune exposure information comprised only CMV serostatus.

About this clone itself: Its target is not known.

Amplification used 60 Vbeta primers and 13 Jbeta primers. Method: immunoSEQ multiplex PCR; TCRdb's copy keeps in-frame clones and lacks some. This sample's clone table lists nearly 200,000 clones. This CDR3 region has 18 residues. V lost 1 base, J lost 5 bases, and 21 bases lay in between. The V gene is TRBV5-7, the J gene TRBJ1-4; TRBD1 is a possible D gene (5 bases). TRBV5-7 is labeled an ORF, and its function is uncertain. Sequenced: PBMCs. The clonotype originates from a boy younger than 18 in good health and CMV-seronegative. The CDR3 nucleotides read TGTGCCAGCAGCTTGCCCTCGACAGATAATGGACCGAATGAAAAACTGTTTTTT. It specifies CASSLPSTDNGPNEKLFF.